This TCR beta chain was recovered during a study of OX40 agonist ivuxolimab in advanced cancers. Study-level findings and limits: Within 6 weeks, CD4+ and CD8+ blood T cells expanded clonally at 0.1 to 3.0 mg/kg.

The CDR3 loop spans 11 amino acids. V lost 3 bases and J lost 4, with 7 bases in between. Germline V gene data show CDR1 as DFQATT and CDR2 as SNEGSKA (reference sequence). Clones were sequenced by immunoSEQ multiplex PCR, and TCRdb holds only the in-frame ones, with some missing. The sample yields roughly 60,000 clones, approximately 86% seen once. To note about this clone: What it recognizes is unknown.

The receptor was derived from an adult with an advanced solid tumor such as melanoma, head and neck, liver or kidney cancer. The specimen comprised CD4+ or CD8+ T cells sorted from blood, sampled in a trial of the OX40 agonist ivuxolimab. The chain is built from TRBV20-1 and TRBJ2-7; D remains ambiguous. The CDR3 loop reads CSARVGYEQYF. CDR3 sequence (DNA): TGCAGTGCTAGGGTGGGTTACGAGCAGTACTTC.